This T cell receptor beta chain was captured in a study of T cells after posttransplantation cyclophosphamide. CDR1 is SGHRS and CDR2 is YFSETQ in the germline V gene. V was cut by 1 base and J by 7 bases, with 6 bases left in between. The CDR3 consists of 12 residues. Regarding the study as a whole: Donor-recipient repertoire similarity was low at 1-2 months, rising over year one. After PTCy, TRB diversity resembled that of CNI/methotrexate controls. Skin or GI-infiltrating T cells shared few TRB sequences with blood.

Treatment was busulfan-fludarabine conditioning, a marrow graft, and cyclophosphamide on days +3 and +4. For this clone: The antigen is not known.

Measured with immunoSEQ multiplex PCR; TCRdb has only the in-frame clones, and not every one. In the table there are approximately 4,400 clones, approximately 86% of which are singletons. This material consisted of CD4+ T cells sorted from blood, taken around 33 weeks after a stem cell transplant with posttransplant cyclophosphamide. The rearrangement joins TRBV5-1 to TRBJ1-5; D may be TRBD1 (5 bases). The TCR sequence derives from a male patient aged 30 to 39 who received an allogeneic stem cell transplant from a related donor, was CMV-positive, and had no GVHD. These T cells may partly come from the graft donor. CDR3 protein: CASSLQGQPQHF. The DNA for the CDR3 is TGCGCCAGCAGCTTGCAGGGCCAGCCCCAGCATTTT. The entire variable domain, with the rest obtained from reference TRBV5-1 and TRBJ1-5, is as follows: KAGVTQTPRYLIKTRGQQVTLSCSPISGHRSVSWYQQTPGQGLQFLFEYFSETQRNKGNFPGRFSGRQFSNSRSEMNVSTLELGDSALYLCASSLQGQPQHFGDGTRLSIL.